This T cell receptor (beta chain) stems from a study of T cell responses to AZD1222 COVID-19 vaccine. Trimming shortened V by 5 bases and J by 9 bases, and 23 bases separated the two germline ends. In germline, CDR1 is MNHEY, CDR2 SMNVEV (reference sequence). This CDR3 has 16 amino acids. In regard to this clone: Its antigen is still unknown.

Overall study findings and caveats: Nearly half of unique spike-specific TCRs reportedly avoided B.1.351 and B.1.1.7 mutated regions. Spike-wide coverage was observed for vaccine-associated CD4 TCRs, with dominant responses at 160-218 and 743-854. White British ancestry dominated among donors, who included more females, and clonal diversity was possibly underestimated.

Sequencing used immunoSEQ multiplex PCR; TCRdb keeps in-frame clones, though not all of them. This sample has about 150,000 clones, with 88% found just once. Sequenced here: peripheral blood, sampled after recovery from COVID-19. The TCR sequence derives from an adult who had recovered from COVID-19. V usage is TRBV27 and J usage is TRBJ1-5; no clear D gene. Written as DNA, the CDR3 is TGTGCCAGCAGTCGAACTCGGACGGTACGCGGGTCGCCCCAGCATTTT. Amino acids: CASSRTRTVRGSPQHF.